This T cell receptor beta chain came from a study of human T cells and chemical hapten exposure (dated by TCRdb to the early 2020s). Regarding the study in general: For sensitization, 2% DPC in acetone was applied to a roughly 2 cm by roughly 2 cm area of upper inner arm skin. Weekly therapeutic DPC doses were additionally applied to the scalp of patients throughout the roughly 25-week study period. Patch testing was performed on the upper back with Finn chambers containing 0.01% DPC, and the patch tests were scored after 6 days according to International Contact Dermatitis Research Group standards. The mostly female patient cohort included alopecia areata with under or over 50% scalp involvement, alopecia totalis and alopecia universalis. Libraries were pooled for sequencing, and variation in per-sample TCR yields was attributed mainly to small differences in library volumes within the pool. The study tracked peripheral blood TCR repertoire changes in vivo during primary and secondary sensitization to the hapten diphenylcyclopropenone (DPC) in alopecia patients. Blood samples were taken from patients before sensitization (week 0) and at 2, 6 and about 24 weeks after DPC sensitization. For TCR sequencing, blood came from approximately 29 alopecia patients at anywhere from one to four time points (pre-sensitization, 2, 6 and 24 weeks). Broad study findings and their caveats: Compared with pre-sensitization or healthy control sets, expanded TCRs formed significantly more large CDR3 similarity clusters, which is consistent with antigen-driven responses. DPC sensitization did not change the number of TCRs with a frequency above 1 in 1000, and there was no evidence of changes in global repertoire structure. Alopecia, a presumed autoimmune disease, was present in all patients, so the immune response of the patients might differ from that of healthy individuals. A positive correlation was found between the number of PT1 expanded TCRs and patch test score, with significance reached at thresholds 8, 16 and 32 but not 4. After repeated subsampling, changes were observed in the strength of the expansion versus patch-test correlation and in the threshold at which the correlation became significant.

The library was built by means of RACE. The sequencing machine was a NextSeq 500. During library preparation, unique molecular identifiers were attached to individual cDNA molecules so that TCRs could be counted in a quantitative, reproducible way. Each blood RNA sample was used to sequence both TCR alpha and TCR beta chains. Under the source paper's analysis protocol: Samples had a median of roughly 91,000 TCRs, with a range from 23,224 to 690,600. V, J and CDR3 annotation of the TCR reads was performed with the Decombinator software suite. Every sample was subsampled to the same number of TCRs (28,000) for the PS versus PT1 abundance plots. TCRs were defined as expanded if absent before sensitization and observed at least eight times at the 2-week time point. Through fastp at Q25 and MiXCR, TCRdb rebuilt clones from the public reads, retaining in-frame beta chains. Records with the same CDR3 protein are collapsed into one entry carrying the most frequent genes and DNA. TCRdb, not the original authors, processed these V and J calls. For this sample the table gives 110,000 to 150,000 distinct CDR3 sequences, of which 10% to 15% were detected only once. The top ten clones comprise more than 1.1% of the sample.

From the germline V gene, CDR1 is SGHRS and CDR2 is YFSETQ. V loses 5 bases of germline sequence and J loses 0 bases, and the interval between the two ends is 12 bases. From the cysteine up to the phenylalanine, the CDR3 has a length of 15 residues. CDR3 DNA only is kept here, 45 bases in frame from base 1. This clonotype was found a few times. This receptor's antigen is unknown. No base qualities exist here, and no much larger clone lies one base off it. The time point label, as the study defines it: patch test 2, 6 weeks after DPC sensitization. What this sample's treatment or condition label stands for: therapeutic diphenylcyclopropenone sensitization with weekly scalp DPC. Blood at each patch-test visit was drawn before the patch test was applied. Eligible patients were aged 18 to 70, diagnosed with alopecia, deemed suitable for DPC therapy, and excluded if pregnant. Total RNA was extracted from unfractionated whole blood that had been collected in Tempus Blood RNA tubes.

The V and J genes are TRBV5-1 and TRBJ2-1; the D match is possibly TRBD1 or TRBD2, with 5 bases aligned in each. The sequence derives from a woman in her fifties or sixties with alopecia areata. Some clones in this sample may be carry-over from other donors' samples. Sequenced here: whole blood, sampled in connection with sensitization to the hapten diphenylcyclopropenone (DPC). The DNA reads as follows: TGCGCCAGCAGGAGAGGGGAACCCTCCTACAATGAGCAGTTCTTC. Translated, it reads CASRRGEPSYNEQFF.